A selection of T cell receptor beta chains follows, all from one sample in a study of T cells in Graves' hyperthyroidism and ophthalmopathy. TCRdb ran MiXCR on the multiplex PCR reads and lists one entry per CDR3 protein. The sample has 300,000 to 350,000 distinct CDR3 sequences; 18% are singletons. Sequencing used blood. The receptors were gathered from a woman in her forties or fifties with Graves' hyperthyroidism. Each CDR3 is given with its conserved first and last residue. The D gene is left open where the match is weak. Clone size, where shown, is once, few, many, or a class for clones that have expanded.

clone_size,j_call,v_call,d_call,cdr3_aa,cdr3_nt
.,TRBJ2-7,TRBV10-3,TRBD1,CAISATGTDYEQYF,TGTGCCATCAGTGCGACCGGGACAGACTACGAGCAGTACTTC
few,TRBJ1-4,TRBV6-1,.,CASSEGRSGWEKLFF,TGTGCCAGCAGTGAGGGCAGGTCGGGTTGGGAAAAACTGTTTTTT
once,TRBJ1-6,TRBV27,.,CASSRTLGTYNSPLHF,TGTGCCAGCAGCAGAACGCTGGGGACCTATAATTCACCCCTCCACTTT
many,TRBJ2-3,TRBV13,TRBD2,CASSLHLQRGTDTQYF,TGTGCCAGCAGCTTACACCTCCAGCGGGGAACAGATACGCAGTATTTT
few,TRBJ2-5,TRBV7-2,TRBD2,CASSLGPGGSGTKVGQYF,TGTGCCAGCAGCTTAGGACCGGGGGGTAGCGGTACCAAGGTGGGCCAGTACTTC
many,TRBJ1-1,TRBV3-1,.,CASSQQGTVRSEAFF,TGTGCCAGCAGCCAACAGGGGACGGTGAGGTCTGAAGCTTTCTTT
many,TRBJ1-1,TRBV5-1,TRBD1,CASSAGQGSEAFF,TGCGCCAGCAGCGCAGGACAGGGGTCTGAAGCTTTCTTT
few,TRBJ2-7,TRBV29-1,TRBD2,CSVRLADYEQYF,TGCAGCGTTCGACTAGCGGATTACGAGCAGTACTTC
many,TRBJ2-3,TRBV2,.,CASRPGSLTDTQYF,TGTGCCAGCAGGCCTGGGAGCTTAACAGATACGCAGTATTTT
few,TRBJ1-2,TRBV6-1,.,CASKWGEGTYGYTF,TGTGCCAGCAAGTGGGGAGAGGGGACCTATGGCTACACCTTC
.,TRBJ1-2,TRBV4-2,.,CASSQSELNYGYTF,TGTGCCAGCAGCCAAAGTGAGCTTAACTATGGCTACACCTTC
.,TRBJ2-1,TRBV5-1,TRBD2,CASSSELGGSPYNEQFF,TGCGCCAGCAGCTCGGAACTGGGGGGGAGCCCCTACAATGAGCAGTTCTTC
many,TRBJ1-1,TRBV3-1,.,CASSQGPGGNTEAFF,TGTGCCAGCAGCCAAGGGCCGGGGGGGAACACTGAAGCTTTCTTT
few,TRBJ2-1,TRBV5-4,.,CASSLAWGLDNEQFF,TGTGCCAGCAGCTTGGCATGGGGCCTAGACAATGAGCAGTTCTTC
.,TRBJ2-5,TRBV3-1,TRBD2,CASSRLAGVSETQYF,TGTGCCAGCAGTCGACTAGCGGGAGTATCGGAGACCCAGTACTTC
many,TRBJ2-7,TRBV3-1,TRBD2,CASSQKAGGTVGYEQYF,TGTGCCAGCAGCCAAAAAGCGGGAGGAACGGTGGGCTACGAGCAGTACTTC
.,TRBJ2-3,TRBV2,.,CASMVAADTQYF,TGTGCCAGCATGGTTGCCGCAGATACGCAGTATTTT
.,TRBJ2-5,TRBV13,.,CASSLGAERQYF,TGTGCCAGCAGCTTAGGGGCAGAGAGGCAGTACTTC
.,TRBJ1-1,TRBV20-1,.,CSAYVAENMNTEAFF,TGCAGTGCCTACGTCGCGGAGAACATGAACACTGAAGCTTTCTTT
.,TRBJ2-1,TRBV4-1,TRBD2,CASTYTGLAGDYNEQFF,TGCGCCAGCACCTACACCGGACTAGCGGGAGATTACAATGAGCAGTTCTTC
few,TRBJ1-2,TRBV3-1,.,CASSQDYLAGYTF,TGTGCCAGCAGCCAAGATTACCTGGCGGGCTACACCTTC
many,TRBJ1-2,TRBV12-3/TRBV12-4,TRBD1,CASSAPSTGGGYGYTF,TGTGCCAGCAGTGCCCCGTCGACAGGGGGAGGCTATGGCTACACCTTC
few,TRBJ2-1,TRBV10-1,TRBD2,CASSESLTSGGDEQFF,TGCGCCAGCAGTGAGTCTTTAACTAGCGGGGGGGATGAGCAGTTCTTC